Listed below are T cell receptor beta chains from one sample, sequenced in a study of blood T cells in healthy people across ages. Using its own MiXCR run on the 5' RACE reads, TCRdb lists one record per CDR3 protein. The table lists 1.5 million to 2 million distinct CDR3 sequences, over 25% of them singletons, with approximately 7.7% in the top ten. The sample comprised blood. Receptors originate from a woman aged 30 to 39 in good health. Both conserved end residues are part of each CDR3. A D gene is named only where the DNA matches it firmly. Size tells how often a clone was seen (once, few, many) or the class of an expanded clone, and some rows leave it out.

CDR3 DNA | CDR3 protein | D gene | J gene | clone size | V gene
TGTGCCAGCAGCCCCCAGCTAGCGGGTCATGAGCAGTTCTTC | CASSPQLAGHEQFF | TRBD2 | TRBJ2-1 | . | TRBV11-2
TGTGCCACCAGCAGAGATTCCGGGGGCGCGGTGGCCAACGTCCTGACTTTC | CATSRDSGGAVANVLTF | . | TRBJ2-6 | many | TRBV15
TGCAGTGCCCTCAAGGGTACGGGGGTTGAGACCCAGTACTTC | CSALKGTGVETQYF | . | TRBJ2-5 | . | TRBV20-1
TGTGCCAGCAGAGTAGTTGTCTATGGCTACACCTTC | CASRVVVYGYTF | . | TRBJ1-2 | many | TRBV2
TGTGCCAGCAGTTGGCAGGGGGGGTCTTATGGCTACACCTTC | CASSWQGGSYGYTF | TRBD1 | TRBJ1-2 | . | TRBV6-5
TGCAGCGGCCGCTTACGACAGGACTCCTACGAGCAGTACTTC | CSGRLRQDSYEQYF | . | TRBJ2-7 | many | TRBV29-1
TGTGCCAGCAGCCAAGATAAGCACCAGACCCAGTACTTC | CASSQDKHQTQYF | . | TRBJ2-5 | few | TRBV3-1
TGTGCCAGCAGCCAATGGGTAAACACTGAAGCTTTCTTT | CASSQWVNTEAFF | . | TRBJ1-1 | . | TRBV3-1
TGTGCCAGCAGCTTAAGTCTGGGCCCCACAGATACGCAGTATTTT | CASSLSLGPTDTQYF | . | TRBJ2-3 | few | TRBV11-2
TGTGCCAGCAGTTTAGGCTTCGGCCTTGACCAGCCCCAGCATTTT | CASSLGFGLDQPQHF | . | TRBJ1-5 | . | TRBV27